The rows below give T cell receptor beta chains drawn from one sample of a study of response to subunit inactivated influenza vaccine. A single record per CDR3 protein comes from TCRdb applying MiXCR to the RT-PCR reads. The table has around 520,000 distinct CDR3 sequences, around 11% seen once; the top ten hold roughly 10%. This material consisted of PBMCs from blood, taken on the day of vaccination. Receptors originate from a middle-aged man who received an inactivated influenza vaccine. Each CDR3 is given with its conserved first and last residue. D genes are given only for firm matches. Size is stated for part of the rows, as once, few or many counts, or as a class when the clone is expanded.

size: few; D: TRBD2; J: TRBJ2-1; V: TRBV28; length: 12; DNA: TGTGCCAGCAGTTTTCCTAGCGGGCGTCTGTTCTTC; CDR3: CASSFPSGRLFF
size: few; D: TRBD1; J: TRBJ2-5; V: TRBV29-1; length: 13; DNA: TGCAGCGTTGAAGGGACAGGGTCCGAGACCCAGTACTTC; CDR3: CSVEGTGSETQYF
size: NA; D: NA; J: TRBJ1-5; V: TRBV20-1; length: 14; DNA: TGCAGTGCTAGAGATTGGAGAGGGAATCAGCCCCAGCATTTT; CDR3: CSARDWRGNQPQHF
size: many; D: NA; J: TRBJ2-7; V: TRBV24-1; length: 11; DNA: TGTGCCACCAGTGATTTACGGGAGCAGTACTTC; CDR3: CATSDLREQYF
size: NA; D: NA; J: TRBJ1-6; V: TRBV4-3; length: 18; DNA: TGCGCCAGCAGCCTCTCGCCCGGGTTGAGCTCCTATAATTCACCCCTCCACTTT; CDR3: CASSLSPGLSSYNSPLHF
size: NA; D: TRBD1; J: TRBJ1-1; V: TRBV7-9; length: 14; DNA: TGTGCCAGCAGCCCCGTAGACAGGGGAATTGAAGCTTTCTTT; CDR3: CASSPVDRGIEAFF
size: few; D: TRBD2; J: TRBJ2-4; V: TRBV5-1; length: 14; DNA: TGCGCCAGCAGGGGTAGCGGGAGTCACAACATTCAGTACTTC; CDR3: CASRGSGSHNIQYF
size: NA; D: TRBD1; J: TRBJ2-1; V: TRBV5-1; length: 15; DNA: TGCGCCAGCAGTCTTGAACCGGGACAGAATAATGAGCAGTTCTTC; CDR3: CASSLEPGQNNEQFF
size: few; D: TRBD1; J: TRBJ2-7; V: TRBV12-3/TRBV12-4; length: 16; DNA: TGTGCCAGCAGCCCGAAACAGGGGTTGCTGGTATACGAGCAGTACTTC; CDR3: CASSPKQGLLVYEQYF
size: NA; D: NA; J: TRBJ2-7; V: TRBV2; length: 12; DNA: TGTGCCAGCAGGACAGCCTACTACGAGCAGTACTTC; CDR3: CASRTAYYEQYF
size: many; D: TRBD2; J: TRBJ2-5; V: TRBV12-3/TRBV12-4; length: 15; DNA: TGTGCCAGCAGTTGGGGGACTAGCGGGCAAGAGACCCAGTACTTC; CDR3: CASSWGTSGQETQYF
size: few; D: TRBD2; J: TRBJ2-1; V: TRBV7-9; length: 15; DNA: TGTGCCAGCAGCCAGGGACTAGCGGGAGCCCCTGAGCAGTTCTTC; CDR3: CASSQGLAGAPEQFF
size: few; D: TRBD1; J: TRBJ1-5; V: TRBV6-2/TRBV6-3; length: 14; DNA: TGTGCCAGCAGCCCCCAGGGGGCTAGACAGCCCCAGCATTTT; CDR3: CASSPQGARQPQHF
size: few; D: TRBD2; J: TRBJ2-3; V: TRBV20-1; length: 17; DNA: TGCAGTGCTAGAGGCGGCAGACTAGCGCGATGGACAGATACGCAGTATTTT; CDR3: CSARGGRLARWTDTQYF
size: few; D: NA; J: TRBJ2-1; V: TRBV7-2; length: 12; DNA: TGTGCCAGCAGCGCCCGAGTGGGTGAGCAGTTCTTC; CDR3: CASSARVGEQFF
size: many; D: NA; J: TRBJ2-1; V: TRBV4-3; length: 15; DNA: TGCGCCAGCAGCCAAGATTGGTCCGTCTACAATGAGCAGTTCTTC; CDR3: CASSQDWSVYNEQFF